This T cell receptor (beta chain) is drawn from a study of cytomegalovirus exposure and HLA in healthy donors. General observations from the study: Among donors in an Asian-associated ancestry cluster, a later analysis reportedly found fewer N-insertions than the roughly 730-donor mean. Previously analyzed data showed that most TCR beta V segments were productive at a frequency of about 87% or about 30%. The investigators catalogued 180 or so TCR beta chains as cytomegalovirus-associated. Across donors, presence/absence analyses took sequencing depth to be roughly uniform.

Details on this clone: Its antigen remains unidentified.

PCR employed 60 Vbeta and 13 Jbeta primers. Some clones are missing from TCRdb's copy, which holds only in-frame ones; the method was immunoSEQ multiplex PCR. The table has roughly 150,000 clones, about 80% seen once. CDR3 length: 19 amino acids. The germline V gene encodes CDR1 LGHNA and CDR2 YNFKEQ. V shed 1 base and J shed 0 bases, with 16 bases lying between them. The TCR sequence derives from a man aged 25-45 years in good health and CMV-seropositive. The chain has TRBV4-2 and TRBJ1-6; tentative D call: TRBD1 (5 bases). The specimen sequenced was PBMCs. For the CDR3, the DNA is TGTGCCAGCAGCCAAGCAGCTCAGGGTATCCTCTCCTATAATTCACCCCTCCACTTT. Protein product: CASSQAAQGILSYNSPLHF.